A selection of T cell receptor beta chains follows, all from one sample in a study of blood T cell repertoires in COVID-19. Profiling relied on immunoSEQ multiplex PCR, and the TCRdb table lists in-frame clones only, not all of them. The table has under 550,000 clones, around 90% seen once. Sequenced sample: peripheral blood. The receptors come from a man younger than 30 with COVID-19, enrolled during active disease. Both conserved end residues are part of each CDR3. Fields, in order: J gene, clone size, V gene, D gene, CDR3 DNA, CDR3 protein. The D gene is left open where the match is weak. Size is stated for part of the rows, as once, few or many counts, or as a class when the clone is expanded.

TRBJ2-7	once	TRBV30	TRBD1	TGTGCCTGGATCGGGACAGACTCCTACGAGCAGTACTTC	CAWIGTDSYEQYF
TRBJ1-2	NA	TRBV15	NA	TGTGCCACCAGCAGATCCGGGACTCAACCTGGCTACACCTTC	CATSRSGTQPGYTF
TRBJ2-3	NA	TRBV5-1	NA	TGCGCCAGCAGCTCCCCTTCCGATACGCAGTATTTT	CASSSPSDTQYF
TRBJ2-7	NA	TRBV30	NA	TGTGCCTGGAGTGTACCAGGGCGATACGAGCAGTACTTC	CAWSVPGRYEQYF
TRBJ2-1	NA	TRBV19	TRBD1	TGTGCCAGTAGTATCGACAGGGAGAGGACTCAGTTCTTC	CASSIDRERTQFF
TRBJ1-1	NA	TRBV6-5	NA	TGTGCCAGCAGTTTTCGCCCGGTGACTGAAGCTTTCTTT	CASSFRPVTEAFF
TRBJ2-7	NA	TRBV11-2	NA	TGTGCCAGCAGCCCCAAGACTCCTAGCTCCTACGAGCAGTACTTC	CASSPKTPSSYEQYF
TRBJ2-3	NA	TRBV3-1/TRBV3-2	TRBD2	TGTGCCAGCAGCCAGATCGGACTAGCGGGAGTGGGCGATACGCAGTATTTT	CASSQIGLAGVGDTQYF
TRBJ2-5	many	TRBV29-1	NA	TGCAGCGTCGCAGAAGAGACCCAGTACTTC	CSVAEETQYF
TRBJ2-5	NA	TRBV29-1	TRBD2	TGCAGCGTGACTAGCGGTAAAGAGACCCAGTACTTC	CSVTSGKETQYF
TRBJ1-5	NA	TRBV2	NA	TGTGCCAGCAGTCCCGGAGGTGGTCAGCCCCAGCATTTT	CASSPGGGQPQHF
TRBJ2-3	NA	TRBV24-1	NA	TGTGCCACCAGTCCGGGGTCGTTATTAGATACGCAGTATTTT	CATSPGSLLDTQYF
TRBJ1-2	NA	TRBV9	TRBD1	TGTGCCAGCAGCGTGACTAGTCAAGACAGGGTCTATGGCTACACCTTC	CASSVTSQDRVYGYTF
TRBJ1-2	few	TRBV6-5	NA	TGTGCCAGCAGAGAGGACAGAGCTAACTATGGCTACACCTTC	CASREDRANYGYTF
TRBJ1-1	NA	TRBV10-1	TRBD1	TGCGCCAGCAGTGAACAGGGGTTCGACACTGAAGCTTTCTTT	CASSEQGFDTEAFF
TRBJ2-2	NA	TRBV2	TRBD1	TGTGCCAGCGGAAGACAGGGCGAGGGCACCGGGGAGCTGTTTTTT	CASGRQGEGTGELFF
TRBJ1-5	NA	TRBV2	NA	TGTGCCAGCAGCCGGGAGAGCAATCAGCCCCAGCATTTT	CASSRESNQPQHF
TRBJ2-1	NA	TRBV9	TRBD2	TGTGCCAGCAGCCTTAGCGGGACTCCCAGCGGGAATGAGCAGTTCTTC	CASSLSGTPSGNEQFF
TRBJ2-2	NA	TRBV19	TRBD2	TGTGCCAGTAGTCCACCTTTAGCGGGAGTGGGGGAGCTGTTTTTT	CASSPPLAGVGELFF
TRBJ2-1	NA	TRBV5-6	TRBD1	TGTGCCAGCGGGACAGGGGGCATATCCTACAATGAGCAGTTCTTC	CASGTGGISYNEQFF
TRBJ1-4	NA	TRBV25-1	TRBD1	TGTGCCAGCAGTGAATATCTACAGGGGAGAGGTGAAAAACTGTTTTTT	CASSEYLQGRGEKLFF
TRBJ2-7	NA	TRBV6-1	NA	TGTGCCAGCAGTGAATACCCATTCCGAGGCTACGAGCAGTACTTC	CASSEYPFRGYEQYF
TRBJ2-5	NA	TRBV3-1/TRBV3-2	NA	TGTGCCAGCAGCCAAGGGTTTTCGGGGAAAGAGACCCAGTACTTC	CASSQGFSGKETQYF
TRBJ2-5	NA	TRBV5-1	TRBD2	TGCGCCAGCAGCCGGAGCGGGGAAGAGACCCAGTACTTC	CASSRSGEETQYF
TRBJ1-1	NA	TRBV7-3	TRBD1	TGTGCCAGCAGCCCAGGACAGGGTTCGAACACTGAAGCTTTCTTT	CASSPGQGSNTEAFF
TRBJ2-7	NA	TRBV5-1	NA	TGCGCCAGCTCCACAGATCCTACCTACGAGCAGTACTTC	CASSTDPTYEQYF
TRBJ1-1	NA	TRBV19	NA	TGTGCCAGTAGTGTACAGGGTCGAGGGAACACTGAAGCTTTCTTT	CASSVQGRGNTEAFF
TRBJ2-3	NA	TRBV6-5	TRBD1	TGTGCCAGCAGAAGGACAGGGGGCACAGATACGCAGTATTTT	CASRRTGGTDTQYF
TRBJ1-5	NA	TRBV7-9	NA	TGTGCCAGCAGCCCAACAAGTGACAATCAGCCCCAGCATTTT	CASSPTSDNQPQHF
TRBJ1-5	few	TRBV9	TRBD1	TGTGCCAGCAGCCCGGGGACAGTTAGCAATCAGCCCCAGCATTTT	CASSPGTVSNQPQHF
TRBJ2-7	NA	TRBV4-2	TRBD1	TGTGCCAGCAGCCAAACCGGGACAGGGCGCGAGCAGTACTTC	CASSQTGTGREQYF
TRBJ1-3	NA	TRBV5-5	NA	TGTGCCAGCAGCTTTTTGGACACCACGCGAAACACCATATATTTT	CASSFLDTTRNTIYF
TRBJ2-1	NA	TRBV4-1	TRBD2	TGCGCCAGCAGCCAGGGACTAGCGAGACCGAGGAGTGAGCAGTTCTTC	CASSQGLARPRSEQFF
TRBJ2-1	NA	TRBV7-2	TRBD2	TGTGCCAGCAGACTAGCGACCTACAATGAGCAGTTCTTC	CASRLATYNEQFF
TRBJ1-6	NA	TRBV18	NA	TGTGCCAGCTCACCGGGCGATTATTCACCCCTCCACTTT	CASSPGDYSPLHF
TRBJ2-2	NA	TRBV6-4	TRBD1	TGTGCCAGCAGTGACGACGACAGGGGAAGGACCACCGGGGAGCTGTTTTTT	CASSDDDRGRTTGELFF
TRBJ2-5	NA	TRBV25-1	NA	TGTGCCAGCAGTGAGGCGGGACAAGAGACCCAGTACTTC	CASSEAGQETQYF
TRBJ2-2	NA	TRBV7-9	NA	TGTGCCAGCAGCTCACCGGGGGTAAGGGAGCTGTTTTTT	CASSSPGVRELFF
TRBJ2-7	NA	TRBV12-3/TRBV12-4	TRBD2	TGTGCCAGCAGTACGACTAGCGGGGGACGGTACTTC	CASSTTSGGRYF
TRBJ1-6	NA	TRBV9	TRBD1	TGTGCCAGCAGCGCAGAACAGGGGAATATTTATTCACCCCTCCACTTT	CASSAEQGNIYSPLHF
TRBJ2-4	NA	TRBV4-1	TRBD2	TGCGCCAGCAGCCAAGAAATCCTGGCGGGGGGGCAATGGAGCATTCAGTACTTC	CASSQEILAGGQWSIQYF
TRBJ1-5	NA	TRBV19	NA	TGTGCCAGTAGTCTCCAGAATCAGCCCCAGCATTTT	CASSLQNQPQHF